This T cell receptor beta chain was sequenced for a study of cytotoxic CD8 clonotypes in ibrutinib-treated CLL. The overall study: Partial response was seen in 25 or so patients and complete response in 2; after median around six years, about 15 stayed remitted, around twelve progressed.

The CDR3 loop spans 16 amino acids. The V gene end was trimmed by 3 bases and the J gene end by 2 bases; junction bases not matched to a gene: 6. CDR1 is SGHVS and CDR2 is FQNEAQ in the germline V gene. Findings and caveats of the study: Higher circulating CD8+ T-cell counts strongly accompanied higher baseline clonality, above age-matched healthy donors.

Deep sequencing aimed at 1 in 200,000 to 1 in 1 million T cells' resolution. Clones were sequenced by immunoSEQ multiplex PCR, and TCRdb holds only the in-frame ones, with some missing. The sample shows roughly 47,000 clones, approximately 53% of them seen only once. Details on this clone: What it binds is unknown.

This chain joins TRBV7-8 and TRBJ2-7; 11 nucleotides agree with TRBD2. The sequenced sample was PBMCs, obtained after 12 months of ibrutinib treatment. This sequence was found in a human donor with chronic lymphocytic leukemia. For the CDR3, the DNA is TGTGCCAGCAGCTTCCGGGTAGCGGGAGGGCCCTACGAGCAGTACTTC. As protein: CASSFRVAGGPYEQYF. Variable domain in full (rest from reference TRBV7-8 and TRBJ2-7): GAGVSQSPRYKVAKRGQDVALRCDPISGHVSLFWYQQALGQGPEFLTYFQNEAQLDKSGLPSDRFFAERPEGSVSTLKIQRTQQEDSAVYLCASSFRVAGGPYEQYFGPGTRLTVT.